The 7 T cell receptor beta chains listed next were all sequenced from one sample in a study of tumor-infiltrating lymphocytes in primary liver carcinoma. Unsorted whole blood supplied the RNA, and germline DNA was extracted too. With approximately 500 ng total RNA as template and a constant-region primer, TCR beta cDNA was made. Three nested multiplex PCR rounds of slightly modified ARM-PCR generated TCR beta libraries. The two initial PCR rounds, about 9 cycles each, used TRBV1-TRBV30 forward and C-beta reverse primers. TCRdb reanalysed the multiplex PCR reads using MiXCR and keeps one entry per CDR3 protein. This table holds some 180,000 distinct CDR3 sequences, over 45% found once. Specimen: peripheral blood. The receptors were gathered from a middle-aged man with primary liver carcinoma and hepatitis B virus infection.

A word on this clonotype: Germline is not matched at one junction end, which may reflect a read error. This rearrangement joins TRBV11-2 to TRBJ2-7, with 14 bases that match TRBD2. From germline, CDR1 is SGHAT and CDR2 FQNNGV. The CDR3 extends over 15 amino acids. Here the CDR3 reads CVSSSGLAGVYEQYF. CDR3 nucleotide sequence: TGTGTCAGCAGCTCGGGACTAGCGGGGGTATACGAGCAGTACTTC.

This clonotype was seen once. With a much larger clone just one base away, this may be a read error. This rearrangement joins TRBV10-3 to TRBJ1-1, with 7 bases identical to TRBD1. The CDR3 contains 14 residues. Per the germline V gene, CDR1 is ENHRY and CDR2 is SYGVKD. Trimming cost V 5 bases and J 5 bases; bases outside gene matches: 8. DNA of the CDR3: TGTGCCATCAGTACGACAGGGCCGGCAACTGAAGCTTTCTTT. Amino acid sequence: CAISTTGPATEAFF.

For this clonotype: Just one base apart from a much larger clone, this may be a read error. The chain uses TRBV29-1 and TRBJ2-3, with 13 bases lining up with TRBD2. Germline assignment: CDR1 SQVTM and CDR2 ANQGSEA. The length of the CDR3 is 13 residues. CDR3 DNA: TGCGGCGGACTAGCGGGAGGCACAGATACGCAGTATTTT. Translated: CGGLAGGTDTQYF.

As regards this clonotype: A much larger clone is a single base away; this may be a read error. The gene calls are TRBV11-2 and TRBJ2-7; 7 bases agree with TRBD1. This CDR3 region has 12 residues. Per germline, CDR1 SGHAT and CDR2 FQNNGV. The chain's CDR3 is CTSSSTGFEQYF. The CDR3 nucleotides read TGTACCAGCAGCTCGACAGGGTTCGAGCAGTACTTC.

Remarks on this clonotype: One base away lies a much larger clone, so this may be a sequencing read error. This chain links TRBV29-1 with TRBJ2-1; D gene unclear. Germline CDR1 reads SQVTM; CDR2 reads ANQGSEA. This CDR3 is 13 amino acids long. Trimming took off 2 bases at V and 4 bases at J, with 9 bases between the two ends. The CDR3 DNA reads as TGCAGCGTTGAACTTCAGAGGTACAATGAGCAGTTCTTC. Protein sequence: CSVELQRYNEQFF.

This clonotype was detected a few times. CDR3 in amino acids: CASSLDQGSGGGYTF. The CDR3 DNA reads as TGTGCCAGCAGTTTGGACCAGGGCAGCGGAGGCGGCTACACCTTC. The chain combines TRBV12-3 or TRBV12-4 with TRBJ1-2; tentative D call: TRBD1 (5 bases). The CDR3 has 15 residues. Trimming left V 3 bases short and J 8 bases short, with 19 bases between.

CDR3 region: CAISVPPGHEPFF. CDR3 sequence (DNA): TGTGCCATCAGTGTACCCCCGGGGCACGAACCTTTCTTT. This chain uses TRBV10-3 with TRBJ1-1; tentative D call: TRBD1 (5 bases). CDR1 and CDR2 from the germline V gene are ENHRY and SYGVKD. V was trimmed by 4 bases and J by 12 bases, leaving 18 bases between them. The CDR3 has 13 residues.